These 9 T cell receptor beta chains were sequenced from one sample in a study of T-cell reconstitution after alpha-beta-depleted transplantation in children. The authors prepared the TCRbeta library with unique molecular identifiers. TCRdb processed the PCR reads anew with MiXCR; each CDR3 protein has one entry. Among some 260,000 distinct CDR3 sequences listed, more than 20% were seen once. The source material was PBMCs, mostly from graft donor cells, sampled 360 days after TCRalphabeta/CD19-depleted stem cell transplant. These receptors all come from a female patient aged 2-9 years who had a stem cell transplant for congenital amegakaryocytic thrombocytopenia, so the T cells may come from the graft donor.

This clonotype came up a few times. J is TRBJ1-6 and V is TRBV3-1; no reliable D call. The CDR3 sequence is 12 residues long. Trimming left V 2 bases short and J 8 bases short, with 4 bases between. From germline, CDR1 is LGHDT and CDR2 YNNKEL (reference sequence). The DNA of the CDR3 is TGTGCCAGCAGCCAACCCGATTCACCCCTCCACTTT. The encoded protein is CASSQPDSPLHF.

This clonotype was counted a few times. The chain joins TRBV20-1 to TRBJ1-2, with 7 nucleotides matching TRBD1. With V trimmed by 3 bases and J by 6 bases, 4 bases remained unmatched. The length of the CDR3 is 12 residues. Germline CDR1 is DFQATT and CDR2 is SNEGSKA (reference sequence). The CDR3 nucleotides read TGCAGTGCTAGGAGGGACAGCAATGGCTACACCTTC. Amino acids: CSARRDSNGYTF.

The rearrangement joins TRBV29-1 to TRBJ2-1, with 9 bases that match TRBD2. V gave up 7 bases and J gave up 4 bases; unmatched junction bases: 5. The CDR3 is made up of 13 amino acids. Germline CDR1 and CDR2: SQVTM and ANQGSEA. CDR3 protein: CSARTSDYNEQFF. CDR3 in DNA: TGCAGCGCCCGGACTAGCGATTACAATGAGCAGTTCTTC.

The CDR3 here is CSARGASQAGHEQYF. The CDR3 bases are TGCAGTGCTAGAGGTGCCTCTCAGGCGGGACACGAGCAGTACTTC. The V and J genes are TRBV20-1 and TRBJ2-7; possible D gene TRBD2, 6 bases. This CDR3 is 15 amino acids long. Germline V gene data show CDR1 as DFQATT and CDR2 as SNEGSKA (reference sequence). Trimming took 1 base from V and 5 from J, leaving 18 bases between them.

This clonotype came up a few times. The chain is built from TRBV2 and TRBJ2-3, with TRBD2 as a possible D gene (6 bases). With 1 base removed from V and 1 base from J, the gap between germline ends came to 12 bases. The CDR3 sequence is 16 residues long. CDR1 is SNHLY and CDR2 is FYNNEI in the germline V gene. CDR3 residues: CASSEGGASGTDTQYF. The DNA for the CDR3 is TGTGCCAGCAGTGAAGGTGGTGCTAGCGGCACAGATACGCAGTATTTT. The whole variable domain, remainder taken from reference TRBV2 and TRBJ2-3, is EPEVTQTPSHQVTQMGQEVILRCVPISNHLYFYWYRQILGQKVEFLVSFYNNEISEKSEIFDDQFSVERPDGSNFTLKIRSTKLEDSAMYFCASSEGGASGTDTQYFGPGTRLTVL.

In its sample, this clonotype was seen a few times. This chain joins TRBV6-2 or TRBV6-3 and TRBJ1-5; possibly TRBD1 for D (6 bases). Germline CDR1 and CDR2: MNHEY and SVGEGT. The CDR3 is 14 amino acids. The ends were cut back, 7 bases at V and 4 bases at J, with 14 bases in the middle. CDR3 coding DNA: TGTGCCAGCAATCCTGGACAGTTTAATCAGCCCCAGCATTTT. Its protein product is CASNPGQFNQPQHF.

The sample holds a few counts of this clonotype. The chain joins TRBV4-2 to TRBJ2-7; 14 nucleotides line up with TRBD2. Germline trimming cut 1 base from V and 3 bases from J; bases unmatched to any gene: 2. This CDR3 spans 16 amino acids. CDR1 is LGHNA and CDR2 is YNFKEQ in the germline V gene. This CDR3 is CASSQGTSGGNYEQYF. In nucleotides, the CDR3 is TGTGCCAGCAGCCAAGGGACTAGCGGGGGGAACTACGAGCAGTACTTC.

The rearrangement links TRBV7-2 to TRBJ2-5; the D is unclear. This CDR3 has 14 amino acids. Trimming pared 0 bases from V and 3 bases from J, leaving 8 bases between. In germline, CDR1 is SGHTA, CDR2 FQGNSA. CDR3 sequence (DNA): TGTGCCAGCAGCTTAGCGAACACGAAAGAGACCCAGTACTTC. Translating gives CASSLANTKETQYF.

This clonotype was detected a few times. In DNA, the CDR3 is TGTGCCAGCAGCAAATTAGCGGGAGAAGTACCTGAGACCCAGTACTTC. Its protein product is CASSKLAGEVPETQYF. This chain joins TRBV28 and TRBJ2-5; 9 bases are a match to TRBD2. V shed 6 bases and J 5 bases; nucleotides not matched to a gene: 13. Germline V gives CDR1 MDHEN, CDR2 SYDVKM. This CDR3 is built from 16 residues. The full variable domain, in which reference TRBV28 and TRBJ2-5 provide the parts outside the CDR3, is DVKVTQSSRYLVKRTGEKVFLECVQDMDHENMFWYRQDPGLGLRLIYFSYDVKMKEKGDIPEGYSVSREKKERFSLILESASTNQTSMYLCASSKLAGEVPETQYFGPGTRLLVL.